A selection of T cell receptor beta chains follows, all from one sample in a study of T cell responses to AZD1222 COVID-19 vaccine. Clones were sequenced by immunoSEQ multiplex PCR, and TCRdb holds only the in-frame ones, with some missing. The sample yields approximately 150,000 clones, around 90% seen once. The material was peripheral blood, obtained 28 days after the second AZD1222 dose. All receptors derive from an adult who received the AZD1222 COVID-19 vaccine. The CDR3 runs from the conserved cysteine through the conserved F or W. The order of the fields is J gene, D gene, clone size, V gene, CDR3 DNA, CDR3 protein. D genes are given only for firm matches. Only part of the rows carry a size: once, few, many, or a class if the clone is expanded.

J: TRBJ2-2; D: -; size: -; V: TRBV28; DNA: TGTGCCAGCACCTTCGGGGGGACAGACACCGGGGAGCTGTTTTTT; CDR3: CASTFGGTDTGELFF
J: TRBJ2-7; D: -; size: -; V: TRBV25-1; DNA: TGTGCCAGCAGTTTGGACAACTCCTACGAGCAGTACTTC; CDR3: CASSLDNSYEQYF
J: TRBJ2-2; D: TRBD2; size: -; V: TRBV13; DNA: TGTGCCAGCAGCGATAAAGGGTGGGCGACTAGCGCCACCGGGGAGCTGTTTTTT; CDR3: CASSDKGWATSATGELFF
J: TRBJ2-2; D: -; size: -; V: TRBV28; DNA: TGTGCCAGCAGTCCACAGGGGAGGGGCGGGGAGCTGTTTTTT; CDR3: CASSPQGRGGELFF
J: TRBJ2-1; D: -; size: -; V: TRBV9; DNA: TGTGCCAGCAGCGTAGAACGGGATCCCTACAATGAGCAGTTCTTC; CDR3: CASSVERDPYNEQFF
J: TRBJ1-2; D: TRBD1; size: -; V: TRBV30; DNA: TGTGCCTGGGGACAGGCACTTGGCTACACCTTC; CDR3: CAWGQALGYTF
J: TRBJ2-3; D: -; size: -; V: TRBV14; DNA: TGTGCCAGCAGCCAAGATTCAGGTGGATATACGCAGTATTTT; CDR3: CASSQDSGGYTQYF
J: TRBJ2-7; D: TRBD2; size: -; V: TRBV5-1; DNA: TGCGCCAGCAGCCTAGACAAAGCGGGAAAGTCCTACGAGCAGTACTTC; CDR3: CASSLDKAGKSYEQYF
J: TRBJ2-1; D: -; size: -; V: TRBV7-6; DNA: TGTGCCAGCAGCTTAAGGGCGGGAAAGGATTACAATGAGCAGTTCTTC; CDR3: CASSLRAGKDYNEQFF
J: TRBJ2-4; D: TRBD2; size: -; V: TRBV11-2; DNA: TGTGCCAGCAGCACGGGACTAGCGGCAAAAAACATTCAGTACTTC; CDR3: CASSTGLAAKNIQYF
J: TRBJ2-7; D: -; size: -; V: TRBV7-2; DNA: TGTGCCAGCAGCTCCTACGAGACCTACGAGCAGTACTTC; CDR3: CASSSYETYEQYF
J: TRBJ1-2; D: TRBD1; size: -; V: TRBV5-1; DNA: TGCGCCAGCAGTACAGGGGGCTCCGTCCGAAATGGCTACACCTTC; CDR3: CASSTGGSVRNGYTF
J: TRBJ1-6; D: -; size: -; V: TRBV5-1; DNA: TGCGCCAGCAGCTTGAATTGGGTTCGTTCACCCCTCCACTTT; CDR3: CASSLNWVRSPLHF
J: TRBJ2-7; D: -; size: -; V: TRBV5-6; DNA: TGTGCCAGCAGCTTGAGACAGTCCTACTACGAGCAGTACTTC; CDR3: CASSLRQSYYEQYF
J: TRBJ1-2; D: -; size: -; V: TRBV28; DNA: TGTGCCAGCAGTCCTATCCCCCGGGGGAACTATGGCTACACCTTC; CDR3: CASSPIPRGNYGYTF
J: TRBJ2-1; D: TRBD1; size: few; V: TRBV6-6; DNA: TGTGCCAGCAGTTCCGGGACAGGGGTCTACAATGAGCAGTTCTTC; CDR3: CASSSGTGVYNEQFF
J: TRBJ1-2; D: -; size: -; V: TRBV9; DNA: TGTGCCAGCAGCTCCAACAGGTCCCCCTACACCTTC; CDR3: CASSSNRSPYTF
J: TRBJ1-2; D: -; size: -; V: TRBV27; DNA: TGTGCCAGCAGTTTGGGTTTGAGGGGCTATGGCTACACCTTC; CDR3: CASSLGLRGYGYTF
J: TRBJ1-1; D: -; size: -; V: TRBV7-9; DNA: TGTGCCAGCAGCTTAGGGGACACCTATGAAGCTTTCTTT; CDR3: CASSLGDTYEAFF
J: TRBJ2-7; D: TRBD2; size: once; V: TRBV6-5; DNA: TGTGCCAGCAACCGAGGGACTAGCGGGAGATACGAGCAGTACTTC; CDR3: CASNRGTSGRYEQYF
J: TRBJ2-7; D: TRBD2; size: once; V: TRBV3-1/TRBV3-2; DNA: TGTGCCAGCAGCCTTGGGACTAGCGGCAACGAGCAGTACTTC; CDR3: CASSLGTSGNEQYF
J: TRBJ1-1; D: -; size: -; V: TRBV3-1/TRBV3-2; DNA: TGTGCCAGCAGCCAAGGTAACAGTGAAGCTTTCTTT; CDR3: CASSQGNSEAFF
J: TRBJ2-5; D: -; size: -; V: TRBV30; DNA: TGTGCCTGGAGTGGGGAGACCCAGTACTTC; CDR3: CAWSGETQYF
J: TRBJ1-1; D: TRBD1; size: -; V: TRBV18; DNA: TGTGCCAGCTTCCCGGGACAGTTGAACACTGAAGCTTTCTTT; CDR3: CASFPGQLNTEAFF
J: TRBJ2-1; D: TRBD2; size: -; V: TRBV28; DNA: TGTGCCAGCAGTTTAAGGCTAGCGGAACTTAATGAGCAGTTCTTC; CDR3: CASSLRLAELNEQFF
J: TRBJ2-3; D: TRBD2; size: once; V: TRBV27; DNA: TGTGCCAGCAGTTTCGGTGCGCGGGAGGCGGATACGCAGTATTTT; CDR3: CASSFGAREADTQYF
J: TRBJ1-2; D: TRBD1; size: once; V: TRBV5-1; DNA: TGCGCCAGCAGCGCCGCCCAGGGGGCGCGCGGCTATGGCTACACCTTC; CDR3: CASSAAQGARGYGYTF
J: TRBJ2-7; D: -; size: -; V: TRBV19; DNA: TGTGCCAGTAGTTCCCCCCCGGGACGAGGCGGCCTACCCCACTACGAGCAGTACTTC; CDR3: CASSSPPGRGGLPHYEQYF
J: TRBJ1-5; D: TRBD1; size: -; V: TRBV19; DNA: TGTGCCAGTAGTGTGGGGGGCAGGGGGCGAGTCCGCCAGCCCCAGCATTTT; CDR3: CASSVGGRGRVRQPQHF
J: TRBJ1-1; D: -; size: -; V: TRBV13; DNA: TGTGCCAGCAGCTTAGACTGGGGGGGCCGGGACACTGAAGCTTTCTTT; CDR3: CASSLDWGGRDTEAFF
J: TRBJ2-3; D: TRBD2; size: -; V: TRBV28; DNA: TGTGCCAGCAGCCAAGGACTAGCGGGAACCACAGATACGCAGTATTTT; CDR3: CASSQGLAGTTDTQYF
J: TRBJ2-7; D: TRBD1; size: -; V: TRBV7-8; DNA: TGTGCCAGCAGCTCCCACAGGGGCAACGAGCAGTACTTC; CDR3: CASSSHRGNEQYF
J: TRBJ2-7; D: -; size: -; V: TRBV6-5; DNA: TGTGCCAGCAGGCCCCCGCGGTACAGCGAGCAGTACTTC; CDR3: CASRPPRYSEQYF